The 27 T cell receptor beta chains below all came from one sample that was sequenced in a study of blood T cell repertoires in COVID-19. The repertoire was sequenced with immunoSEQ multiplex PCR; TCRdb's copy has only in-frame clones and lacks some. The table lists some 70,000 clones, around 87% of them singletons. Sequenced sample: peripheral blood. These receptors were collected from a man over 45 with active COVID-19.

As for this clone: The junction departs from the called germline gene at one end, perhaps through a read error. This chain connects TRBV9 to TRBJ2-7, with 7 bases matching TRBD1. Germline values: CDR1 SGDLS, CDR2 YYNGEE. The length of the CDR3 is 14 residues. This CDR3 reads CASSVGQVSSEQYF. The CDR3 coding sequence is TGTGCCAGCAGCGTCGGACAGGTATCCTCCGAGCAGTACTTC.

The chain carries TRBV18 and TRBJ1-5, with unresolved D. CDR1 is KGHSH, CDR2 LQKENI, per germline. The CDR3 runs to 14 residues. Trimming removed 5 bases from V and 3 bases from J, with 11 bases in between. The CDR3 nucleotides read TGTGCCAGCTCAACCGGACTGATCAATCAGCCCCAGCATTTT. Encoded protein: CASSTGLINQPQHF.

The V call is TRBV19, the J call TRBJ1-6; D is perhaps TRBD1 (6 bases). Deletions cut 3 bases from V and 5 bases from J, with 8 bases between. Germline V CDR1 and CDR2: LNHDA, SQIVND (reference sequence). This CDR3 has 14 amino acids. CDR3 sequence (DNA): TGTGCCAGTAGTATGAAGGGGGATAATTCACCCCTCCACTTT. Translated: CASSMKGDNSPLHF.

The chain links TRBV9 to TRBJ1-4, with a possible D match to TRBD1 (6 bases). Per germline, CDR1 SGDLS and CDR2 YYNGEE. Trimming pared 0 bases from V and 7 bases from J, leaving 16 bases between. The CDR3 is 16 residues long. The CDR3 DNA reads TGTGCCAGCAGCGTAGGGGCAGGGGTTATGGGTGAAAAACTGTTTTTT. It specifies CASSVGAGVMGEKLFF.

The chain employs TRBV5-4 and TRBJ1-3; 7 bases align to TRBD1. V trimming: 5 bases; J trimming: 0 bases; junction bases outside the gene matches: 8. Germline-derived CDR1 and CDR2 are SGHNT and YYREEE (reference sequence). This CDR3 contains 16 residues. CDR3 DNA sequence: TGTGCCAGCAGTTCATTGGACAGGATCTCTGGAAACACCATATATTTT. Its translation: CASSSLDRISGNTIYF.

The chain carries TRBV28 and TRBJ1-2; D gene unclear. The CDR3 runs 12 residues. The ends were cut back, 2 bases at V and 4 bases at J, with 5 bases in the middle. The V gene's germline CDR1 is MDHEN and CDR2 SYDVKM. CDR3 loop: CASSLRLYGYTF. CDR3 in DNA: TGTGCCAGCAGTTTAAGACTCTATGGCTACACCTTC.

CDR3 nucleotides: TGTGCCAGCAGTTTATCTGGGACAGGGGGGGGCTACACCTTC. Amino acids: CASSLSGTGGGYTF. V is TRBV27 and J is TRBJ1-2, with TRBD1 matching over 11 bases. Germline trimming cut 0 bases from V and 8 bases from J; bases unmatched to any gene: 2. Germline CDR1 and CDR2: MNHEY and SMNVEV (reference sequence). CDR3 length: 14 residues.

The CDR3 loop is CASSTDGNGYTF. The CDR3 region has the DNA TGTGCCAGCAGTACCGACGGGAATGGCTACACCTTC. The chain carries TRBV6-6 and TRBJ1-2, with D unresolved. Germline CDR1 is MNHNY and CDR2 is SVGAGI (reference sequence). The CDR3 has 12 amino acids. V was cut by 5 bases and J by 6 bases, with 10 bases left in between.

The rearrangement joins TRBV11-2 to TRBJ2-7, with a tentative D call TRBD1 (6 bases). In germline, CDR1 is SGHAT, CDR2 FQNNGV. Trimming stripped 3 bases from V and 0 bases from J, with 12 bases between. The CDR3 runs to 15 residues. Here the CDR3 DNA reads TGTGCCAGCAGCTTTTCTCAGGGGAGCTCCTACGAGCAGTACTTC. It specifies CASSFSQGSSYEQYF.

Written as DNA, the CDR3 is TGCAGCGTTGAATATTCCAGGGAGCAGTTCTTC. It translates to CSVEYSREQFF. This chain uses TRBV29-1 with TRBJ2-1; D is unclear. V was pared by 2 bases and J by 10 bases, with 9 bases between. Per the germline V gene, CDR1 is SQVTM and CDR2 is ANQGSEA. The CDR3 loop spans 11 amino acids.

This clone has only one observation. The chain joins TRBV30 to TRBJ1-2; TRBD1 aligns across 9 bases. Trimming removed 2 bases from V and 5 bases from J; junction bases left unmatched: 6. Germline V CDR1 and CDR2: GTSNPN, SVGIG (reference sequence). The CDR3 sequence is 14 residues long. The CDR3 sequence: CAWSPGTGPYGYTF. DNA of the CDR3: TGTGCCTGGAGTCCCGGGACAGGGCCTTATGGCTACACCTTC.

This chain connects TRBV28 to TRBJ2-1; TRBD2 matches 11 bases. Germline V CDR1 and CDR2: MDHEN, SYDVKM. J gave up 3 bases and V 5 bases, and 6 bases lay outside the gene matches. The CDR3 has 16 amino acids. The chain's CDR3 is CASSLLAGGRYNEQFF. The CDR3 DNA reads TGTGCCAGCAGTCTCCTAGCGGGAGGACGCTACAATGAGCAGTTCTTC.

The rearrangement joins TRBV4-2 to TRBJ1-6; D ambiguous. In germline, CDR1 is LGHNA, CDR2 YNFKEQ. This CDR3 has 16 residues. Between the trimmed V and J ends, which lost 0 bases and 5 bases, there was a span of 11 bases. Written as DNA, the CDR3 is TGTGCCAGCAGCCAAGATCGGCCGGGGAATAATTCACCCCTCCACTTT. This encodes CASSQDRPGNNSPLHF.

The chain couples TRBV7-3 to TRBJ2-5; 12 bases map to TRBD2. V lost 2 bases, J lost 5 bases, and 0 bases stayed unmatched. This CDR3 is 14 amino acids long. CDR1 is SGHTA, CDR2 FQGTGA, per germline. The CDR3 is CASSLGTSGETQYF. The CDR3 DNA reads as TGTGCCAGCAGCTTAGGGACTAGCGGGGAGACCCAGTACTTC.

The chain recombines TRBV7-3 with TRBJ2-2; 7 positions match TRBD1. Germline V CDR1 and CDR2: SGHTA, FQGTGA. This CDR3 spans 16 amino acids. The ends lost 2 bases at V and 0 bases at J; junction bases unmatched: 3. The DNA of the CDR3 is TGTGCCAGCAGCTTATCCGGGACAGCGAACACCGGGGAGCTGTTTTTT. The encoded protein is CASSLSGTANTGELFF.

This clone was counted only a few times. As DNA, the CDR3 is TGTGCCAGCAGCCAAGACGTAGGGTTCTCAGGGGGCTACACCTTC. It yields the protein CASSQDVGFSGGYTF. The chain has TRBV4-2 and TRBJ1-2, with D possibly being TRBD1 (5 bases). The V and J ends lost 0 bases and 8 bases respectively, with 16 bases between them. The germline V gene encodes CDR1 LGHNA and CDR2 YNFKEQ. There are 15 residues in the CDR3.

The genes are TRBV7-2 and TRBJ1-4, with a tentative D call TRBD1 (5 bases). V was shortened by 5 bases and J by 8 bases, with 15 bases between the two germline ends. The CDR3 consists of 14 residues. Germline V gives CDR1 SGHTA, CDR2 FQGNSA. CDR3 loop: CASSPGGAGEKLFF. CDR3 coding DNA: TGTGCCAGCAGCCCTGGAGGGGCTGGCGAAAAACTGTTTTTT.

The chain employs TRBV6-4 and TRBJ1-2; D is possibly TRBD1 (6 bases). V was pared by 5 bases and J by 8 bases, with 18 bases between. Germline V gene lookup returns CDR1 MRHNA and CDR2 SNTAGT. CDR3 length equals 14 residues. CDR3 sequence reads: CASSFLSGVGGYTF. The CDR3 region has the DNA TGTGCCAGCAGTTTCCTTTCAGGGGTGGGCGGCTACACCTTC.

This chain uses TRBV11-2 with TRBJ2-7; tentative D call: TRBD1 (6 bases). The CDR3 totals 17 residues. The germline V gene has CDR1 SGHAT and CDR2 FQNNGV. Trimming removed 4 bases from V and 1 base from J, with 20 bases in between. CDR3 loop: CASSSTRGQIGSYEQYF. CDR3 bases: TGTGCCAGCAGCTCCACCCGTGGACAGATTGGATCCTACGAGCAGTACTTC.

The rearrangement links TRBV28 to TRBJ1-5; D is unclear. This CDR3 is built from 16 residues. Per germline, CDR1 MDHEN and CDR2 SYDVKM. V dropped 2 bases and J dropped 4 bases, with 15 bases sitting between them. The CDR3 region has the DNA TGTGCCAGCAGTTTAGAATCAGGTTCTGCTAATCAGCCCCAGCATTTT. Translated: CASSLESGSANQPQHF.

The chain uses TRBV15 and TRBJ1-5; 7 bases map to TRBD1. The CDR3 has 14 amino acids. Looked up from germline, CDR1 is LNHNV and CDR2 is YYDKDF (reference sequence). V shed 1 base and J 4 bases; nucleotides not matched to a gene: 1. CDR3 nucleotide sequence: TGTGCCACCAGCAGAGGGGGACAGAATCAGCCCCAGCATTTT. Protein: CATSRGGQNQPQHF.

The rearrangement links TRBV2 to TRBJ2-2; 7 bases are a match to TRBD1. The germline V gene encodes CDR1 SNHLY and CDR2 FYNNEI. With V trimmed by 10 bases and J by 2 bases, 10 bases remained unmatched. CDR3 length: 15 amino acids. The CDR3 loop is CAIIPGTANTGELFF. The CDR3 DNA reads TGTGCCATAATTCCCGGGACAGCCAACACCGGGGAGCTGTTTTTT.

The chain has TRBV18 and TRBJ1-1; 7 nucleotides match TRBD1. V gave up 2 bases and J gave up 4 bases; unmatched junction bases: 7. Germline V gene sequence: CDR1 KGHSH, CDR2 LQKENI. This CDR3 is built from 15 residues. For the CDR3, the DNA is TGTGCCAGCTCACCAAGGGCAGGGGGAGGCACTGAAGCTTTCTTT. This gives the protein CASSPRAGGGTEAFF.

V gene TRBV9 combines with J gene TRBJ2-3; D possibly corresponds to TRBD2 (5 bases). Germline CDR1 is SGDLS and CDR2 is YYNGEE. The CDR3 runs 13 residues. V dropped 0 bases and J dropped 6 bases, with 8 bases sitting between them. The CDR3 DNA is TGTGCCAGCAGCGTAGGAGGGCGTGATACGCAGTATTTT. Amino acid sequence: CASSVGGRDTQYF.

The rearrangement links TRBV7-2 to TRBJ2-1, with D perhaps TRBD2 (6 bases). The CDR3 runs to 13 residues. V lost 8 bases and J lost 8, with 16 bases in between. Germline V lookup: CDR1 SGHTA, CDR2 FQGNSA. CDR3 region: CASGGGARYEQFF. DNA of the CDR3: TGTGCCAGCGGAGGCGGGGCGCGGTATGAGCAGTTCTTC.

The chain uses TRBV13 and TRBJ2-7, with D perhaps matching TRBD2 (6 bases). The CDR3 is 14 residues long. The V gene's germline CDR1 is PRHDT and CDR2 FYEKMQ (reference sequence). V was clipped by 5 bases and J by 0 bases, with 11 bases between them. The CDR3 sequence is CASSLRTISYEQYF. The CDR3 DNA reads as TGTGCCAGCAGCCTCCGGACTATCTCCTACGAGCAGTACTTC.

The chain recombines TRBV9 with TRBJ2-2, with TRBD2 as a possible D gene (5 bases). The CDR3 sequence is 15 residues long. The germline CDR1 and CDR2 sequences are SGDLS and YYNGEE. V gave up 3 bases and J gave up 0 bases, with 9 bases separating them. This CDR3 is CASSATGTNTGELFF. In nucleotides, the CDR3 is TGTGCCAGCAGCGCGACGGGGACGAACACCGGGGAGCTGTTTTTT.